This is a list of T cell receptor beta chains from one sample in a study of patients and donors after allogeneic stem cell transplantation. TCRdb itself ran the RT-PCR reads through MiXCR, one entry per CDR3 protein. The data hold 410,000 or so distinct CDR3 sequences, with under 20% observed a single time. The sequenced material came from blood, either unsorted or a sorted T cell fraction (not recorded which). These receptors were taken from a human donor who was either an allogeneic HSCT recipient or a stem cell or donor lymphocyte infusion donor (not recorded which). It is not recorded whose cells these are; they may come from a transplant donor. Both conserved end residues are part of each CDR3. D genes are given only for firm matches. Size is stated for part of the rows, as once, few or many counts, or as a class when the clone is expanded.

D gene: NA
clone size: NA
J gene: TRBJ2-3
V gene: TRBV12-5
CDR3 DNA: TGTGCTAGTGGTTCAGGGGCCACTACCACAGATACGCAGTATTTT
CDR3 protein: CASGSGATTTDTQYF

D gene: NA
clone size: NA
J gene: TRBJ1-1
V gene: TRBV12-3/TRBV12-4
CDR3 DNA: TGTGCCAGCAGTTTTATAAGCGCTGAAGCTTTCTTT
CDR3 protein: CASSFISAEAFF

D gene: NA
clone size: once
J gene: TRBJ2-1
V gene: TRBV9
CDR3 DNA: TGTGCCAGCAGCCCGAGAAGCGGTCGAAGTGAGCAGTTCTTC
CDR3 protein: CASSPRSGRSEQFF

D gene: TRBD2
clone size: few
J gene: TRBJ2-3
V gene: TRBV4-3
CDR3 DNA: TGCGCCAGCAGCCCAGACCTGCCCGGGGGAGGGCTCTTCGCCACAGATACGCAGTATTTT
CDR3 protein: CASSPDLPGGGLFATDTQYF

D gene: NA
clone size: few
J gene: TRBJ1-1
V gene: TRBV11-2
CDR3 DNA: TGTGCCAGCAGCTTCTCTCTGGTTGGAGTCAGGAAGAACACTGAAGCTTTCTTT
CDR3 protein: CASSFSLVGVRKNTEAFF

D gene: NA
clone size: NA
J gene: TRBJ1-1
V gene: TRBV6-1
CDR3 DNA: TGTGCCAGCAGGGGTAGCAGGATCTTGACTGAAGCTTTCTTT
CDR3 protein: CASRGSRILTEAFF

D gene: NA
clone size: few
J gene: TRBJ1-1
V gene: TRBV6-1
CDR3 DNA: TGTGCCAGCAGTACCCGCCCGCAGGCGGTCACTGAAGCTTTCTTT
CDR3 protein: CASSTRPQAVTEAFF

D gene: TRBD1
clone size: few
J gene: TRBJ2-7
V gene: TRBV2
CDR3 DNA: TGTGCCAGCAGTGGTGGGACAGCCGACCCCTACGAGCAGTACTTC
CDR3 protein: CASSGGTADPYEQYF

D gene: NA
clone size: NA
J gene: TRBJ1-1
V gene: TRBV20-1
CDR3 DNA: TGCAGTGCTAGAAAACCAAGGACGGGGGTGACTGAAGCTTTCTTT
CDR3 protein: CSARKPRTGVTEAFF

D gene: NA
clone size: NA
J gene: TRBJ2-2
V gene: TRBV20-1
CDR3 DNA: TGCAGTGCTAGGCAGGGGCAATACACCGGGGAGCTGTTTTTT
CDR3 protein: CSARQGQYTGELFF

D gene: NA
clone size: NA
J gene: TRBJ1-5
V gene: TRBV2
CDR3 DNA: TGTGCCAGCAGTGGAGACTCCCCCAATCAGCCCCAGCATTTT
CDR3 protein: CASSGDSPNQPQHF

D gene: NA
clone size: few
J gene: TRBJ1-2
V gene: TRBV18
CDR3 DNA: TGTGCCAGCTCAGCGAAATTAAGCAGGCCCCCAGGTGGCTACACCTTC
CDR3 protein: CASSAKLSRPPGGYTF

D gene: TRBD1
clone size: NA
J gene: TRBJ1-3
V gene: TRBV20-1
CDR3 DNA: TGCAGCACAGGGGCACCCTCTGGAAACACCATATATTTT
CDR3 protein: CSTGAPSGNTIYF

D gene: TRBD2
clone size: NA
J gene: TRBJ2-2
V gene: TRBV7-9
CDR3 DNA: TGTGCCAGCAGCTTAGTTGGCGGGAGGATTGACGGGGAGCTGTTTTTT
CDR3 protein: CASSLVGGRIDGELFF

D gene: TRBD2
clone size: few
J gene: TRBJ2-7
V gene: TRBV10-3
CDR3 DNA: TGTGCCATCAGTGAATCTAGCGGGAGGACCCTAAACGAGCAGTACTTC
CDR3 protein: CAISESSGRTLNEQYF

D gene: NA
clone size: NA
J gene: TRBJ2-7
V gene: TRBV4-3
CDR3 DNA: TGCGCCAGCAGCCAAGATAACAGGGTAGAAGAGCAGTACTTC
CDR3 protein: CASSQDNRVEEQYF

D gene: TRBD2
clone size: few
J gene: TRBJ2-1
V gene: TRBV5-1
CDR3 DNA: TGCGCCAGCAGCTTGGGGCTAGCGGGAGGGAGGAATGAGCAGTTCTTC
CDR3 protein: CASSLGLAGGRNEQFF

D gene: NA
clone size: many
J gene: TRBJ1-2
V gene: TRBV5-1
CDR3 DNA: TGCGCCAGCAGCTTAGAGGAGTATGGCTACACCTTC
CDR3 protein: CASSLEEYGYTF

D gene: NA
clone size: few
J gene: TRBJ1-2
V gene: TRBV7-9
CDR3 DNA: TGTGCCAGCAGCCAAAACCAGGGTGGCTACACCTTC
CDR3 protein: CASSQNQGGYTF

D gene: TRBD1
clone size: NA
J gene: TRBJ2-1
V gene: TRBV20-1
CDR3 DNA: TGCAGTGCTAGAATTATGGCAGGGGGCCTCAACAATGAGCAGTTCTTC
CDR3 protein: CSARIMAGGLNNEQFF

D gene: NA
clone size: many
J gene: TRBJ2-2
V gene: TRBV29-1
CDR3 DNA: TGCAGCGTTGTCTGGGGGCCCGGGGAGCTGTTTTTT
CDR3 protein: CSVVWGPGELFF

D gene: TRBD1
clone size: NA
J gene: TRBJ2-7
V gene: TRBV5-1
CDR3 DNA: TGCGCCAGCAGCTTGCTCCCGACAGGGTACGAGCAGTACTTC
CDR3 protein: CASSLLPTGYEQYF

D gene: NA
clone size: NA
J gene: TRBJ1-4
V gene: TRBV20-1
CDR3 DNA: TGCAGTGCTAGAGTGACCGGGGGACGGAGTGAAAAACTGTTTTTT
CDR3 protein: CSARVTGGRSEKLFF

D gene: NA
clone size: many
J gene: TRBJ2-3
V gene: TRBV12-3/TRBV12-4
CDR3 DNA: TGTGCCAGCAGTTTTACATCCCGACGCACAGATACGCAGTATTTT
CDR3 protein: CASSFTSRRTDTQYF

D gene: NA
clone size: NA
J gene: TRBJ1-2
V gene: TRBV9
CDR3 DNA: TGTGCCAGCAGCGTAGTTCAGGGAAACTATGGCTACACCTTC
CDR3 protein: CASSVVQGNYGYTF

D gene: NA
clone size: NA
J gene: TRBJ1-6
V gene: TRBV12-3/TRBV12-4
CDR3 DNA: TGTGCCAGCAGACAACAGGGAACGGGTTCACCCCTCCACTTT
CDR3 protein: CASRQQGTGSPLHF

D gene: TRBD2
clone size: few
J gene: TRBJ2-1
V gene: TRBV14
CDR3 DNA: TGTGCCAGCAGCCGGGGACTAGCGGGATACGATGAGCAGTTCTTC
CDR3 protein: CASSRGLAGYDEQFF

D gene: NA
clone size: NA
J gene: TRBJ2-5
V gene: TRBV6-5
CDR3 DNA: TGTGCCAGCAGTGACTCTGAGTATAGTGGGGAGACCCAGTACTTC
CDR3 protein: CASSDSEYSGETQYF

D gene: NA
clone size: few
J gene: TRBJ1-2
V gene: TRBV2
CDR3 DNA: TGTGCCAGCAGGGGGCCGACAGACAACTATGGCTACACCTTC
CDR3 protein: CASRGPTDNYGYTF

D gene: NA
clone size: NA
J gene: TRBJ2-2
V gene: TRBV5-1
CDR3 DNA: TGCGCCAGCAGCACCGAGGCTCAGGCCACCGGGGAGCTGTTTTTT
CDR3 protein: CASSTEAQATGELFF

D gene: NA
clone size: few
J gene: TRBJ1-2
V gene: TRBV2
CDR3 DNA: TGTGCCAGCTGTTGCTCTGCCAATGGCTACACCTTC
CDR3 protein: CASCCSANGYTF

D gene: NA
clone size: few
J gene: TRBJ2-1
V gene: TRBV28
CDR3 DNA: TGTGCCAGCAGTTTAGGGGGAGAGGAGCAGTTCTTC
CDR3 protein: CASSLGGEEQFF

D gene: NA
clone size: few
J gene: TRBJ1-3
V gene: TRBV4-1
CDR3 DNA: TGCGCCAGCAGCCAGCGAGAGGTCAGGGGCAAATTCTCTGGAAACACCATATATTTT
CDR3 protein: CASSQREVRGKFSGNTIYF

D gene: NA
clone size: many
J gene: TRBJ2-1
V gene: TRBV4-1
CDR3 DNA: TGCGCCAGCAGCCAAGTCGTGCGGAGGGCCTATGAGCAGTTCTTC
CDR3 protein: CASSQVVRRAYEQFF

D gene: NA
clone size: NA
J gene: TRBJ2-5
V gene: TRBV18
CDR3 DNA: TGTGCCAGCTCACCAGTTAAAGAGACCCAGTACTTC
CDR3 protein: CASSPVKETQYF

D gene: TRBD1
clone size: few
J gene: TRBJ2-1
V gene: TRBV24-1
CDR3 DNA: TGTGCCACCAGTGGGCCGGGACAGGGGGCCCGTGAGCAGTTCTTC
CDR3 protein: CATSGPGQGAREQFF

D gene: TRBD1
clone size: few
J gene: TRBJ1-1
V gene: TRBV3-1
CDR3 DNA: TGTGCCAGCAGCCCCCTGGGACAGGGAAACACTGAAGCTTTCTTT
CDR3 protein: CASSPLGQGNTEAFF

D gene: TRBD1
clone size: few
J gene: TRBJ1-5
V gene: TRBV6-4
CDR3 DNA: TGTGCCAGCAGTGACAGGACAGGTCAGCCCCAGCATTTT
CDR3 protein: CASSDRTGQPQHF

D gene: TRBD2
clone size: few
J gene: TRBJ2-5
V gene: TRBV9
CDR3 DNA: TGTGCCAGCAGCGTTTTTGGGGGAGGGGCAGAGACCCAGTACTTC
CDR3 protein: CASSVFGGGAETQYF

D gene: TRBD2
clone size: NA
J gene: TRBJ2-3
V gene: TRBV10-3
CDR3 DNA: TGTGCCATCAGTGGGGGACTAGCATTGCAGTATTTT
CDR3 protein: CAISGGLALQYF

D gene: TRBD2
clone size: few
J gene: TRBJ2-5
V gene: TRBV19
CDR3 DNA: TGTGCCAGTAGTTTGGACCCCTGGACTAGCGGGAAGTACCAAGAGACCCAGTACTTC
CDR3 protein: CASSLDPWTSGKYQETQYF

D gene: TRBD2
clone size: NA
J gene: TRBJ2-3
V gene: TRBV27
CDR3 DNA: TGTGCCAGCAGTTCGCCGGGGACTAGCGGCCGCACAGATACGCAGTATTTT
CDR3 protein: CASSSPGTSGRTDTQYF

D gene: TRBD1
clone size: NA
J gene: TRBJ1-2
V gene: TRBV12-3/TRBV12-4
CDR3 DNA: TGTGCCAGCAGCCCCCGAGGACAGGGCATCTATGGCTACACCTTC
CDR3 protein: CASSPRGQGIYGYTF

D gene: NA
clone size: NA
J gene: TRBJ1-2
V gene: TRBV4-2
CDR3 DNA: TGTGCCAGCAGCCAACAAATAAACCGGGGAGGATATGGCTACACCTTC
CDR3 protein: CASSQQINRGGYGYTF

D gene: TRBD1
clone size: few
J gene: TRBJ1-5
V gene: TRBV18
CDR3 DNA: TGTGCCAGCTCACTGTTCCCGGCAGGGGGGAAGGTTCAGCCCCAGCATTTT
CDR3 protein: CASSLFPAGGKVQPQHF

D gene: TRBD2
clone size: few
J gene: TRBJ2-7
V gene: TRBV18
CDR3 DNA: TGTGCCAGCTCACCATTGGTAGCGGGAGTGAACAAGCAGTACTTC
CDR3 protein: CASSPLVAGVNKQYF

D gene: TRBD1
clone size: NA
J gene: TRBJ1-1
V gene: TRBV7-3
CDR3 DNA: TGTGCCAGCAGCTTAATGGAGGACAGGGGGAACACTGAAGCTTTCTTT
CDR3 protein: CASSLMEDRGNTEAFF

D gene: NA
clone size: NA
J gene: TRBJ1-1
V gene: TRBV7-3
CDR3 DNA: TGTGCCAGCAGCCTTACACCTAACACTGAAGCTTTCTTT
CDR3 protein: CASSLTPNTEAFF

D gene: NA
clone size: many
J gene: TRBJ2-7
V gene: TRBV12-3/TRBV12-4
CDR3 DNA: TGTGCCAGCAGGCAAGACAGGTACCACTACGAGCAGTACTTC
CDR3 protein: CASRQDRYHYEQYF